The source of this T cell receptor beta chain is a study of T cells after yellow fever vaccination. Findings and limits, study-wide: Just a small share of clonotypes turned up in the CD4 compartment as well as the CD8 compartment.

TCRdb recomputed calls from the 5' RACE reads with MiXCR, one row per CDR3 protein. The data contain roughly 120,000 distinct CDR3 sequences, approximately 7% of them singletons. The V gene end was trimmed by 2 bases and the J gene end by 7 bases; junction bases not matched to a gene: 4. This CDR3 comprises 13 residues. Germline loops: CDR1 SGHRS, CDR2 YFSETQ. There are many counts of this clonotype. Its target is unknown. The chain carries TRBV5-1 and TRBJ1-1, with 8 positions matching TRBD1. Sequences were derived from CD4+ T cells sorted from PBMCs, sampled around 10 days after the first yellow fever vaccination. The clonotype comes from a man younger than 35 who received the YFV17D yellow fever vaccine. CDR3 sequence reads: CASSFDRGYEAFF. CDR3 DNA sequence: TGCGCCAGCAGCTTCGACAGGGGATATGAAGCTTTCTTT.